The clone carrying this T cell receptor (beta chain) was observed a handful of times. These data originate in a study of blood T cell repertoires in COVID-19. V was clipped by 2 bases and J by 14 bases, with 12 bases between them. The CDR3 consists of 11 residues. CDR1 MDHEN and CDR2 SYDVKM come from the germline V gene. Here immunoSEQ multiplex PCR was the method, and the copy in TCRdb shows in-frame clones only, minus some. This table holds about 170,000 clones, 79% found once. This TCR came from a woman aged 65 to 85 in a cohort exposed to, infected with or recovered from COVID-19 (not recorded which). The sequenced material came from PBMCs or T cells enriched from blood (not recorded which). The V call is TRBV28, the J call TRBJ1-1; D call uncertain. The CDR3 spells CASSLRSGVFF. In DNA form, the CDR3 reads TGTGCCAGCAGTTTAAGGTCCGGGGTCTTCTTT.